The 22 T cell receptor beta chains given below trace back to one sample, sequenced in a study of T cell changes during pregnancy in multiple sclerosis. Some clones are missing from TCRdb's copy, which holds only in-frame ones; the method was immunoSEQ multiplex PCR. This table holds over 100,000 clones, around nine tenths found once. The starting material was peripheral blood, obtained in the third trimester of pregnancy. These receptors were obtained from a female donor with multiple sclerosis, enrolled in a pregnancy study.

In DNA form, the CDR3 reads TGTGCCAGCAGCTTTCGGTTGGGACTTAACACCGGGGAGCTGTTTTTT. This translates into CASSFRLGLNTGELFF. The J gene is TRBJ2-2, the V gene TRBV7-2, with D maybe TRBD2 (6 bases). V lost 3 bases and J lost 2, with 13 bases in between. Germline-derived CDR1 and CDR2 are SGHTA and FQGNSA. There are 16 residues in the CDR3.

J is TRBJ2-1 and V is TRBV27; TRBD2 matches 13 bases. Germline V gives CDR1 MNHEY, CDR2 SMNVEV (reference sequence). V lost 8 bases and J lost 0; bases outside the gene matches: 1. The CDR3 totals 15 residues. The CDR3 nucleotides are TGTGCCAGCCGGACTAGCGGGAGCTCCTACAATGAGCAGTTCTTC. It translates to CASRTSGSSYNEQFF.

The chain combines TRBV30 with TRBJ1-5; no definite D call. CDR3 size: 17 residues. Germline CDR1 reads GTSNPN; CDR2 reads SVGIG (reference sequence). V was clipped by 0 bases and J by 0 bases, with 15 bases between them. The CDR3, as DNA: TGTGCCTGGAGTGTAGGGAGGGTGAGGACTAGCAATCAGCCCCAGCATTTT. Residues: CAWSVGRVRTSNQPQHF.

This chain joins TRBV5-1 and TRBJ2-1, with TRBD1 matching 12 bases. The J segment lost 0 bases and the V segment lost 6 bases, leaving 13 bases of the junction unmatched. Germline assignment: CDR1 SGHRS and CDR2 YFSETQ. This CDR3 spans 19 amino acids. The CDR3 DNA follows: TGCGCCAGCACCCAACGGGGACAGGGGGCCCGGAGCTCCTACAATGAGCAGTTCTTC. Protein: CASTQRGQGARSSYNEQFF.

A remark on this clone: The same CDR3 is also encoded by other DNA sequences in this sample. The rearrangement joins TRBV5-1 to TRBJ2-2; 10 bases map to TRBD2. The CDR3 length is 16 residues. The germline V gene encodes CDR1 SGHRS and CDR2 YFSETQ. V lost 0 bases, J lost 4 bases, and 3 bases stayed unmatched. In DNA, the CDR3 is TGCGCCAGCAGCTTGGCCCCTAGCGGGAGCACCGGGGAGCTGTTTTTT. Translated, it gives CASSLAPSGSTGELFF.

The chain couples TRBV18 to TRBJ1-1; 11 bases map to TRBD1. V lost 5 bases to trimming and J lost 5 bases; unmatched junction nucleotides: 16. Per germline, CDR1 KGHSH and CDR2 LQKENI. The length of the CDR3 is 18 residues. The DNA of the CDR3 is TGTGCCAGCTCAGTTCCGGGACAGGGGGGTCGGCGTCGGACTGAAGCTTTCTTT. It codes for CASSVPGQGGRRRTEAFF.

The genes are TRBV7-2 and TRBJ1-3; D is perhaps TRBD1 (5 bases). The germline CDR1 and CDR2 sequences are SGHTA and FQGNSA. This CDR3 comprises 14 residues. The V end was cut by 5 bases, the J end by 0 bases, with 8 bases between. CDR3 nucleotides: TGTGCCAGCAGCCCAACAGGCTCTGGAAACACCATATATTTT. Translated, it gives CASSPTGSGNTIYF.

This sequence joins TRBV6-4 and TRBJ2-1; D might be TRBD1 (8 bases). Trimming pared 6 bases from V and 8 bases from J, leaving 23 bases between. Germline CDR1 is MRHNA and CDR2 is SNTAGT. This CDR3 comprises 16 residues. CDR3 sequence (DNA): TGTGCCAGCAGCCGAAGCGGGGCAGGGGGCATCGATGAGCAGTTCTTC. Its protein product is CASSRSGAGGIDEQFF.

This clone appeared a single time. The chain links TRBV2 to TRBJ2-3, with 14 positions matching TRBD2. The V gene's germline CDR1 is SNHLY and CDR2 FYNNEI. The trim removed 5 bases at V and 0 bases at J, leaving 10 bases unmatched. This CDR3 has 19 residues. CDR3 region: CASSSPGTSGRRSTDTQYF. CDR3 bases: TGTGCCAGCAGTTCTCCCGGGACTAGCGGGAGAAGAAGCACAGATACGCAGTATTTT.

A few counts support this clone. The chain employs TRBV5-6 and TRBJ1-1; 12 bases align to TRBD1. CDR1 is SGHDT and CDR2 is YYEEEE in the germline V gene. The CDR3 is made up of 17 amino acids. V lost 3 bases and J lost 3; bases outside the gene matches: 9. The CDR3 spells CASSYPGQGARDTEAFF. The CDR3 DNA reads TGTGCCAGCAGCTACCCGGGACAGGGGGCGCGGGACACTGAAGCTTTCTTT. The entire variable domain, with the rest obtained from reference TRBV5-6 and TRBJ1-1, is as follows: DAGVTQSPTHLIKTRGQQVTLRCSPKSGHDTVSWYQQALGQGPQFIFQYYEEEERQRGNFPDRFSGHQFPNYSSELNVNALLLGDSALYLCASSYPGQGARDTEAFFGQGTRLTVV.

The chain carries TRBV23-1 and TRBJ1-1, with 7 bases fitting TRBD1. TRBV23-1 is flagged as an ORF with uncertain function. This CDR3 spans 15 amino acids. The junction had 5 bases not matched to a gene; V was cut back by 4 bases and J by 0 bases. The CDR3 loop reads CASSRPGQVNTEAFF. For the CDR3, the DNA is TGCGCCAGCAGTCGCCCCGGACAGGTGAACACTGAAGCTTTCTTT.

The rearrangement uses TRBV2 and TRBJ2-7; 14 nucleotides agree with TRBD2. CDR1 and CDR2 from the germline V gene are SNHLY and FYNNEI. CDR3 size: 15 residues. The junction had 4 bases not matched to a gene; V was cut back by 6 bases and J by 3 bases. This CDR3 is CASRTGLAGGYEQYF. CDR3 coding DNA: TGTGCCAGCAGGACCGGACTAGCGGGAGGCTACGAGCAGTACTTC.

This clone is a singleton in its sample. The V and J genes are TRBV25-1 and TRBJ2-7, with 7 nucleotides matching TRBD1. The V segment lost 5 bases and the J segment 1 base; nucleotides outside the gene matches: 2. This CDR3 is 13 amino acids long. Germline CDR1 is MGHDK and CDR2 is SYGVNS. The CDR3: CASSRTGSYEQYF. In DNA form, the CDR3 reads TGTGCCAGCAGTAGGACAGGATCCTACGAGCAGTACTTC.

The chain couples TRBV29-1 to TRBJ1-1; 8 nucleotides align to TRBD1. This CDR3 has 13 residues. Trimming at V came to 6 bases and at J to 1 base, leaving 4 bases not matched to a gene. Germline CDR1 and CDR2: SQVTM and ANQGSEA. The CDR3 DNA reads TGCAGCGTCCCCGGGACAGGGAACACTGAAGCTTTCTTT. This codes for CSVPGTGNTEAFF.

The CDR3 bases are TGTGCCAGCAGCTTGGCCCTAACAGGGAACGAGCAGTACTTC. This codes for CASSLALTGNEQYF. The V and J genes are TRBV5-6 and TRBJ2-7, with D tentatively TRBD1 (6 bases). This CDR3 contains 14 residues. The germline V gene encodes CDR1 SGHDT and CDR2 YYEEEE. Deletions cut 0 bases from V and 5 bases from J, with 12 bases between.

The sample holds a few counts of this clone. The J gene is TRBJ1-1, the V gene TRBV10-3, with a possible D match to TRBD1 (6 bases). CDR3 size: 14 residues. Looked up from germline, CDR1 is ENHRY and CDR2 is SYGVKD. V shed 3 bases and J shed 1 base, with 9 bases lying between them. For the CDR3, the DNA is TGTGCCATCAGTGATAGGGGACAGAACACTGAAGCTTTCTTT. This sequence encodes CAISDRGQNTEAFF.

The chain links TRBV19 to TRBJ2-3; TRBD2 matches 13 bases. Losses at the gene ends were 6 bases for V and 1 base for J; bases not matched to a gene: 4. Per the germline V gene, CDR1 is LNHDA and CDR2 is SQIVND (reference sequence). CDR3 size: 16 residues. The CDR3 nucleotides read TGTGCCAGTAGAACCGGGACTAGCGGGGGCACAGATACGCAGTATTTT. This codes for CASRTGTSGGTDTQYF.

J is TRBJ2-2 and V is TRBV7-9; perhaps TRBD1 as D (5 bases). The CDR3 has 16 amino acids. Germline V gene lookup returns CDR1 SEHNR and CDR2 FQNEAQ (reference sequence). V was cut by 8 bases and J by 0 bases, with 16 bases left in between. CDR3 nucleotides: TGTGCCAGCGGCGCGCCTACAGGTGCGAACACCGGGGAGCTGTTTTTT. Translating it yields CASGAPTGANTGELFF.

This chain links TRBV19 with TRBJ1-1, with 7 bases fitting TRBD1. V gave up 1 base and J gave up 4 bases; unmatched junction bases: 3. CDR1 LNHDA and CDR2 SQIVND come from the germline V gene (reference sequence). The CDR3 is made up of 14 amino acids. CDR3 DNA: TGTGCCAGTAGTATAGGGGACAGTGGCACTGAAGCTTTCTTT. This gives the protein CASSIGDSGTEAFF.

This chain uses TRBV5-5 with TRBJ1-2; 8 nucleotides line up with TRBD1. This CDR3 region has 14 residues. V was clipped by 1 base and J by 9 bases; unmatched bases: 8. CDR1 is SGHKS, CDR2 YYEKEE, per germline (reference sequence). The CDR3 loop is CASSLPGGASSYTF. The CDR3 DNA sequence: TGTGCCAGCAGCTTGCCAGGGGGCGCCAGCAGCTACACCTTC.

The rearrangement links TRBV11-3 to TRBJ2-5; 10 positions match TRBD2. V shed 1 base, J shed 5 bases, and the junction held 13 bases outside the gene matches. From germline, CDR1 is SGHNT and CDR2 YENEEA. The CDR3 has 18 amino acids. CDR3 bases: TGTGCCAGCAGCTTAGGGTTCCGAGCGGGGGGGCCGGAGGAGACCCAGTACTTC. It codes for CASSLGFRAGGPEETQYF.

In this sample, this clone turned up once. This chain uses TRBV11-1 with TRBJ2-2, with D possibly matching TRBD1 (5 bases). Between the trimmed V and J ends, which lost 2 bases and 6 bases, there was a span of 10 bases. Germline CDR1 SGHAT, CDR2 FQDESV (reference sequence). The CDR3 is 14 residues long. CDR3 nucleotides: TGTGCCAGCAGCTTACCGGCAGGGCCCGGGGAGCTGTTTTTT. Amino acids: CASSLPAGPGELFF. Looking up the rest from reference TRBV11-1 and TRBJ2-2 gives the full variable domain: EAEVAQSPRYKITEKSQAVAFWCDPISGHATLYWYRQILGQGPELLVQFQDESVVDDSQLPKDRFSAERLKGVDSTLKIQPAELGDSAMYLCASSLPAGPGELFFGEGSRLTVL.